This entry lists 22 T cell receptor beta chains sequenced from one sample in a study of regulatory T cells in long-lasting Graves disease. The TCR beta library used iRepertoire HTBI primers with Arm-PCR amplification of CDR3. TCRdb reprocessed the multiplex PCR reads via MiXCR and lists one record per CDR3 protein. The sample carries hundreds of thousands of distinct CDR3 sequences, around 15% recorded once. Time point in this sample: newly diagnosed GD, antithyroid drugs for less than 3 months. PBMC-extracted RNA yielded the TCR library. Source: peripheral blood mononuclear cells (PBMCs), taken at new diagnosis, from a patient treated with antithyroid drugs. The receptors come from a female donor with Graves disease.

The sample holds many counts of this clonotype. The V and J genes are TRBV7-3 and TRBJ2-5, with D tentatively TRBD1 (5 bases). CDR1 and CDR2 (germline): SGHTA, FQGTGA. CDR3 length: 15 amino acids. V lost 2 bases and J lost 4, with 14 bases in between. DNA for the CDR3: TGTGCCAGCAGCTTATCAGGGTTGACGGGAGAGACCCAGTACTTC. Encoded protein: CASSLSGLTGETQYF.

This clonotype came up many times. The chain joins TRBV20-1 to TRBJ2-3; the match to TRBD1 covers 11 bases. The trim removed 5 bases at V and 8 bases at J, leaving 15 bases unmatched. The CDR3 runs 16 residues. CDR1 is DFQATT and CDR2 is SNEGSKA in the germline V gene (reference sequence). DNA for the CDR3: TGCAGTGCTGACGACCAGGGACAGGGGGTAGCGTCTACGCAGTATTTT. It translates to CSADDQGQGVASTQYF.

In its sample, this clonotype was seen many times. The genes are TRBV18 and TRBJ2-7, with D perhaps TRBD1 (5 bases). The CDR3 runs to 13 residues. Trimming removed 2 bases from V and 5 bases from J, with 10 bases in between. The germline gives CDR1 KGHSH, CDR2 LQKENI. CDR3 sequence (DNA): TGTGCCAGCTCACCAACCTCCAGGGACGAGCAGTACTTC. Translation gives CASSPTSRDEQYF. Full variable domain (rest looked up from reference TRBV18 and TRBJ2-7): NAGVMQNPRHLVRRRGQEARLRCSPMKGHSHVYWYRQLPEEGLKFMVYLQKENIIDESGMPKERFSAEFPKEGPSILRIQQVVRGDSAAYFCASSPTSRDEQYFGPGTRLTVT.

This clonotype showed up many times. The chain has TRBV5-6 and TRBJ1-1; no firm D call. CDR1 is SGHDT and CDR2 is YYEEEE in the germline V gene. V was cut by 2 bases and J by 0 bases, with 17 bases left in between. This CDR3 has 17 amino acids. In nucleotides, the CDR3 is TGTGCCAGCAGCTTAATGTCGGGATACACCCTGAACACTGAAGCTTTCTTT. This sequence encodes CASSLMSGYTLNTEAFF.

This clonotype came up many times. The rearrangement uses TRBV2 and TRBJ1-1; D ambiguous. Germline V gene data show CDR1 as SNHLY and CDR2 as FYNNEI. The CDR3 contains 14 residues. Trimming removed 6 bases from V and 0 bases from J, with 11 bases in between. The CDR3 sequence: CASSTDGLNTEAFF. The CDR3 DNA reads as TGTGCCAGCAGCACCGACGGATTGAACACTGAAGCTTTCTTT.

This clonotype was seen many times. The V call is TRBV27, the J call TRBJ2-3, with D perhaps given as TRBD1 or TRBD2 (5 bases each). The CDR3 consists of 16 residues. CDR1 is MNHEY, CDR2 SMNVEV, per germline (reference sequence). Trimming took off 6 bases at V and 2 bases at J, with 18 bases between the two ends. CDR3 sequence: CASSPGAGRNTDTQYF. For the CDR3, the DNA is TGTGCCAGCAGCCCTGGGGCGGGCCGGAACACAGATACGCAGTATTTT.

The CDR3 protein is CASSQENTYEQYF. The CDR3 coding sequence is TGTGCCAGCAGCCAAGAAAACACCTACGAGCAGTACTTC. The rearrangement links TRBV7-6 to TRBJ2-7; D is unresolved. Trimming removed 5 bases from V and 2 bases from J, with 10 bases in between. The CDR3 sequence is 13 residues long. Germline V CDR1 and CDR2: SGHVS, FNYEAQ.

This clonotype was seen at least ten times. The rearrangement uses TRBV5-4 and TRBJ1-1, with a tentative D call TRBD1 (5 bases). The CDR3 totals 14 residues. The V end lost 4 bases, the J end lost 6 bases, and 16 bases lay between the germline ends. From germline, CDR1 is SGHNT and CDR2 YYREEE (reference sequence). This CDR3 is CASSPTFEGAEAFF. The CDR3 DNA reads TGTGCCAGCAGCCCGACCTTCGAAGGGGCTGAAGCTTTCTTT.

This clonotype was counted a few times. The chain is built from TRBV29-1 and TRBJ2-2, with D possibly being TRBD1 (7 bases). V was pared by 3 bases and J by 5 bases, with 16 bases between. The CDR3 is 15 residues long. CDR1 is SQVTM and CDR2 is ANQGSEA in the germline V gene. Here the CDR3 reads CSVDEGGQITGELFF. The CDR3 DNA sequence: TGCAGCGTTGATGAGGGGGGACAGATTACCGGGGAGCTGTTTTTT.

There are a few counts of this clonotype. The genes are TRBV10-3 and TRBJ1-5; a possible D gene is TRBD1 (5 bases). The V end was cut by 0 bases, the J end by 6 bases, with 9 bases between. The CDR3 totals 14 residues. CDR1 ENHRY and CDR2 SYGVKD come from the germline V gene. CDR3 sequence: CAISESLGGQPQHF. CDR3 DNA sequence: TGTGCCATCAGTGAGTCGTTGGGGGGTCAGCCCCAGCATTTT.

This clonotype was observed many times. The rearrangement links TRBV19 to TRBJ1-5, with D tentatively TRBD1 (5 bases). CDR3 length equals 17 residues. With 0 bases removed from V and 4 bases from J, the gap between germline ends came to 16 bases. Germline CDR1 reads LNHDA; CDR2 reads SQIVND (reference sequence). The CDR3 DNA reads as TGTGCCAGTAGTATAGATCCGTTGGGGGTTGGAAATCAGCCCCAGCATTTT. It translates to CASSIDPLGVGNQPQHF.

Concerning this clonotype: In this CDR3 the conserved last residue, phenylalanine or tryptophan, is missing, so a read error is likely. No DNA is shown, since the ends of the CDR3 on it are uncertain; the CDR3 is the one TCRdb lists. This chain links TRBV7-9 with TRBJ2-5; no check of the table's D call, TRBD1, against the DNA was made. CDR1 and CDR2 (germline): SEHNR, FQNEAQ (reference sequence). Including both end residues, the CDR3 is 9 amino acids long. The CDR3 spells CASSPTQGR.

The genes are TRBV3-1 and TRBJ1-4, with D uncertain. Trimming left V 0 bases short and J 5 bases short, with 13 bases between. The V gene's germline CDR1 is LGHDT and CDR2 YNNKEL (reference sequence). The CDR3 is made up of 16 amino acids. CDR3 amino acids: CASSQESGYINEKLFF. CDR3 DNA sequence: TGTGCCAGCAGCCAAGAGTCCGGCTATATAAATGAAAAACTGTTTTTT.

The rearrangement uses TRBV4-1 and TRBJ2-5; 9 bases fit TRBD2. Germline V gene sequence: CDR1 MGHRA, CDR2 YSYEKL. This CDR3 is built from 15 residues. The V gene end was trimmed by 1 base and the J gene end by 4 bases; junction bases not matched to a gene: 4. DNA for the CDR3: TGCGCCAGCAGCCAAGTTGGCGGGGGGGGAGAGACCCAGTACTTC. This gives the protein CASSQVGGGGETQYF.

This clonotype was recorded many times. The rearrangement uses TRBV12-3 or TRBV12-4 and TRBJ1-3; 8 bases are a match to TRBD1. The CDR3 covers 18 residues. The junction had 13 bases not matched to a gene; V was cut back by 3 bases and J by 3 bases. CDR3 in amino acids: CASSFRDRFVSLGNTIYF. In nucleotides, the CDR3 is TGTGCCAGCAGTTTCCGGGACAGGTTTGTAAGTCTTGGAAACACCATATATTTT.

This clonotype was observed at least ten times. The chain joins TRBV7-3 to TRBJ2-1, with 7 positions matching TRBD2. CDR3 length: 14 residues. After removal of 5 bases from V and 6 bases from J, the junction contained 7 bases not matched to a gene. CDR1 and CDR2 from the germline V gene are SGHTA and FQGTGA. CDR3 sequence reads: CASSPGTTLNEQFF. CDR3 DNA: TGTGCCAGCAGCCCTGGGACTACCCTCAATGAGCAGTTCTTC.

This clonotype occurred a few times. The V gene is TRBV12-3 or TRBV12-4, the J gene TRBJ2-7; 14 nucleotides align to TRBD2. The length of the CDR3 is 15 residues. V lost 4 bases and J lost 6; bases outside the gene matches: 5. In DNA, the CDR3 is TGTGCCAGCAGTTATCGACTAGCGGGAGGGACCGAGCAGTACTTC. It translates to CASSYRLAGGTEQYF.

This clonotype was seen ten or more times. The V call is TRBV4-2, the J call TRBJ2-7, with TRBD1 matching over 9 bases. V gave up 3 bases and J gave up 1 base; unmatched junction bases: 4. CDR1 is LGHNA, CDR2 YNFKEQ, per germline. The CDR3 covers 15 residues. The CDR3 reads CASSQLDRGSYEQYF. The DNA for the CDR3 is TGTGCCAGCAGCCAGCTGGACAGGGGTTCCTACGAGCAGTACTTC.

This clonotype was seen ten or more times. CDR3 amino acids: CASSFKTGQGARPDTQYF. CDR3 nucleotides: TGTGCCAGCAGTTTCAAGACGGGACAGGGGGCGCGCCCAGATACGCAGTATTTT. The rearrangement links TRBV5-5 to TRBJ2-3, with 12 bases that match TRBD1. The CDR3 spans 18 residues. Trimming at V came to 5 bases and at J to 4 bases, leaving 14 bases not matched to a gene. Germline CDR1 and CDR2: SGHKS and YYEKEE (reference sequence). The entire variable domain, with the rest obtained from reference TRBV5-5 and TRBJ2-3, is as follows: DAGVTQSPTHLIKTRGQQVTLRCSPISGHKSVSWYQQVLGQGPQFIFQYYEKEERGRGNFPDRFSARQFPNYSSELNVNALLLGDSALYLCASSFKTGQGARPDTQYFGPGTRLTVL.

This clonotype was picked up a small number of times. The chain recombines TRBV9 with TRBJ1-1; D remains unclear. The CDR3 has 13 residues. Germline V gene sequence: CDR1 SGDLS, CDR2 YYNGEE. Trimming cost V 0 bases and J 6 bases, with 9 bases left between them. CDR3 residues: CASSVVFESEAFF. The CDR3 region has the DNA TGTGCCAGCAGCGTAGTGTTCGAGTCTGAAGCTTTCTTT.

The chain combines TRBV20-1 with TRBJ2-6, with D maybe TRBD2 (6 bases). The CDR3 contains 15 residues. Germline CDR1 and CDR2: DFQATT and SNEGSKA (reference sequence). V dropped 0 bases and J dropped 4 bases, with 10 bases sitting between them. CDR3 DNA sequence: TGCAGTGCTAGAGACCGGGGGTGGGGGGCCAACGTCCTGACTTTC. Translation: CSARDRGWGANVLTF.

This clonotype was seen ten or more times. The chain couples TRBV11-3 to TRBJ2-3; 9 nucleotides match TRBD2. The CDR3 is 16 amino acids. J was trimmed by 6 bases and V by 5 bases; bases with no gene match: 12. Germline V gene lookup returns CDR1 SGHNT and CDR2 YENEEA. Written as DNA, the CDR3 is TGTGCCAGCAGCAGAAGAGCGGGAGGAGCCACCGATACGCAGTATTTT. Protein product: CASSRRAGGATDTQYF.